The entry that follows covers one T cell receptor (beta chain) sequence. This CDR3 comprises 13 residues. Per germline, CDR1 MNHNS and CDR2 SASEGT. V gave up 5 bases and J gave up 4 bases, with 11 bases separating them. This specimen belongs to a study of cytomegalovirus exposure and HLA in healthy donors. Primers for the PCR totalled 60 Vbeta and 13 Jbeta. This table comes from immunoSEQ multiplex PCR, and its TCRdb copy is limited to in-frame clones, with some not included. The sample holds about 150,000 clones; about three quarters are singletons and the top ten take roughly 4.2%. The rearrangement joins TRBV6-1 to TRBJ1-1; tentatively, D is TRBD1 (5 bases). The source material was PBMCs. This sequence originates from a male donor in good health and CMV-seronegative. The CDR3 region is CASSFGGGTEAFF. The DNA of the CDR3 is TGTGCCAGCAGTTTCGGGGGAGGCACTGAAGCTTTCTTT.